This T cell receptor (beta chain) was recorded in a study of monozygotic twins with inflammatory bowel disease. No DNA is given; TCRdb re-called the 5' RACE reads and lists each CDR3 protein once. Across about 210,000 distinct CDR3 sequences, the top ten clones capture roughly 1.5% of the sample. The CDR3 contains 14 residues. Source material: blood. The V and J genes are TRBV12-3 or TRBV12-4 and TRBJ2-3; TCRdb outputs TRBD1, but without DNA this stays unchecked. This sequence was found in a human donor with ulcerative colitis or Crohn's disease, or a healthy co-twin of an affected twin (not recorded which). CDR3 protein: CASRPGDSTDTQYF.